What follows are 3 T cell receptor beta chains derived from one specimen sequenced in a study of early T cells in non-severe SARS-CoV-2 infection (TCRdb year 2021). The library came from 5' RACE. Sequencing instrument: NextSeq 500. TCRdb reworked the public reads: Q25 trimming with fastp, MiXCR clone assembly, productive beta chains retained. Rows are combined by CDR3 protein, so each entry shows the most common genes and DNA. The sample records 25,000 to 30,000 distinct CDR3 sequences, approximately 5.2% of which are singletons. Roughly 5.5% of the sample is taken by the ten largest. Specimen: whole blood. These receptors came from an adult who was a healthcare worker with PCR-confirmed SARS-CoV-2 infection or an uninfected control (not recorded which).

This chain connects TRBV20-1 to TRBJ2-7, with a tentative D call TRBD1 (6 bases). This CDR3 has 13 residues. The germline V gene has CDR1 DFQATT and CDR2 SNEGSKA (reference sequence). Trimming removed 2 bases at V and 3 bases at J, with 11 bases between. The DNA of the CDR3 is TGCAGTGCTAGACGAGGGGACAACTACGAGCAGTACTTC. Protein: CSARRGDNYEQYF.

This clonotype appeared many times. The rearrangement links TRBV2 to TRBJ2-5; TRBD1 matches 8 bases. Germline V gene data show CDR1 as SNHLY and CDR2 as FYNNEI. Losses at the gene ends were 10 bases for V and 5 bases for J; bases not matched to a gene: 3. This CDR3 spans 11 amino acids. For the CDR3, the DNA is TGTGCCACAGGACAGGGTGAGACCCAGTACTTC. This encodes CATGQGETQYF.

This clonotype was detected many times. The chain has TRBV7-9 and TRBJ2-2; D remains ambiguous. CDR1 and CDR2 from the germline V gene are SEHNR and FQNEAQ (reference sequence). Trimming stripped 8 bases from V and 1 base from J, with 8 bases between. The length of the CDR3 is 13 residues. CDR3 coding DNA: TGTGCCAGCGACCAAGGGAACACCGGGGAGCTGTTTTTT. Amino acid sequence: CASDQGNTGELFF.